This TCR beta chain appears in the sequencing data of a study of T cells in Graves' hyperthyroidism and ophthalmopathy. In the study overall: Pretreatment peripheral blood was obtained at initial diagnosis.

Broader study findings: From stable hyperthyroidism, ophthalmopathy was set apart by a 13 V-J model.

RNA transcripts provided the source from which TCR beta CDR3 regions were amplified. Primed by the HTBI set, a first-round RT-PCR was run on the TCR CDR3. TCRdb reanalysed the multiplex PCR reads using MiXCR and keeps one entry per CDR3 protein. Among about 380,000 distinct CDR3 sequences listed, approximately 15% were seen once. The length of the CDR3 is 15 residues. The germline V gene encodes CDR1 DFQATT and CDR2 SNEGSKA (reference sequence). Trimming left V 1 base short and J 3 bases short, with 14 bases between. This clonotype was found a few times. Its specificity is not known. No progression to ophthalmopathy during 18 months of follow-up defined stable disease.

V gene TRBV20-1 combines with J gene TRBJ2-3, with D tentatively TRBD2 (6 bases). The sample comprised blood. This sequence originates from an older woman with Graves' hyperthyroidism. The CDR3 nucleotides read TGCAGTGCTAGAGGGGCTAGGGGAGGAACAGATACGCAGTATTTT. It specifies CSARGARGGTDTQYF.